The T cell receptor beta chain under discussion was sequenced for a study of shared clonotypes between healthy human individuals. TCRdb's copy holds only in-frame clones and misses some; the assay was immunoSEQ multiplex PCR. The sample comprises about 800,000 clones, 90% to 98% of which are singletons, and under 0.3% rests with the top ten. The CDR3 extends over 15 amino acids. V was cut by 2 bases and J by 2 bases, with 11 bases left in between. Germline V lookup: CDR1 SGDLS, CDR2 YYNGEE. Naive CD8 isolation took CD45RO-negative cells positively selected for CCR7 and excluded terminally differentiated effector memory CD45RA+ cells.

Sequencing was performed on naive CD8+ T cells sorted from blood. The chain carries TRBV9 and TRBJ2-1; D possibly uses TRBD1 or TRBD2 (5 bases each). This receptor was taken from a man younger than 40 in good health. CDR3 region: CASSVWDQTYNEQFF. CDR3 nucleotides: TGTGCCAGCAGCGTTTGGGACCAAACCTACAATGAGCAGTTCTTC.